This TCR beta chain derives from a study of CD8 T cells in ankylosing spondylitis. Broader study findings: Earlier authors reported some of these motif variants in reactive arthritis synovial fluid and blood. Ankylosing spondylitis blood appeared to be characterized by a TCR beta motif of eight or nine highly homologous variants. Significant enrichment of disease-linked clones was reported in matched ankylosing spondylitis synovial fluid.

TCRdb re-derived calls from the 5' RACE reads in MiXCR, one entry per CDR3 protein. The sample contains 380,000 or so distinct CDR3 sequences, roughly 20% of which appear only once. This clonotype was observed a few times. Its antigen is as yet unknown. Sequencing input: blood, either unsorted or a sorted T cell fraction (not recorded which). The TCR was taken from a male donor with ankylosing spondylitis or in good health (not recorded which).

CDR3 residues: CSAETRTGNTGELFF. The CDR3 coding sequence is TGCAGTGCTGAGACCCGGACAGGGAACACCGGGGAGCTGTTTTTT. The chain employs TRBV20-1 and TRBJ2-2; the match to TRBD1 covers 7 bases. The length of the CDR3 is 15 residues. V shed 5 bases, J shed 1 base, and the junction held 7 bases outside the gene matches. CDR1 and CDR2 (germline): DFQATT, SNEGSKA (reference sequence).